Below, 22 T cell receptor beta chains from the same sample are listed, as sequenced in a study of CD8 T cells in ankylosing spondylitis. Overall study results and limits: Blood from ankylosing spondylitis patients appeared to carry a characteristic eight-variant TCR beta motif.

Their specific antigens are unknown. MiXCR was run by TCRdb on the 5' RACE reads, yielding one entry per CDR3 protein. Of more than 300,000 distinct CDR3 sequences in the sample, 7.5% to 9% were seen once. Sample: blood, either unsorted or a sorted T cell fraction (not recorded which). The receptors originated from a male donor with ankylosing spondylitis.

This sequence joins TRBV29-1 and TRBJ1-1; D gene unclear. The V and J ends lost 5 bases and 0 bases respectively, with 7 bases between them. Germline V CDR1 and CDR2: SQVTM, ANQGSEA. This CDR3 comprises 12 residues. CDR3 protein: CSVQIMNTEAFF. The CDR3 DNA is TGCAGCGTTCAGATCATGAACACTGAAGCTTTCTTT.

This clonotype was seen more than once but under ten times. This chain connects TRBV5-1 to TRBJ1-1; no firm D call. Trimming cost V 1 base and J 6 bases, with 13 bases left between them. This CDR3 comprises 14 residues. Germline V gene sequence: CDR1 SGHRS, CDR2 YFSETQ. CDR3 in DNA: TGCGCCAGCAGCTTGTTCCAGGAACGGGCTGAAGCTTTCTTT. Its translation: CASSLFQERAEAFF.

This clonotype was seen a handful of times. The V gene is TRBV24-1, the J gene TRBJ2-7; a possible D gene is TRBD2 (6 bases). This CDR3 is 14 amino acids long. Germline values: CDR1 KGHDR, CDR2 SFDVKD. Trimming left V 5 bases short and J 5 bases short, with 15 bases between. CDR3 loop: CATSAGSISNEQYF. The CDR3 DNA follows: TGTGCCACCAGTGCCGGGAGTATCAGCAACGAGCAGTACTTC.

This clonotype was counted many times. This chain links TRBV5-1 with TRBJ2-7; TRBD1 might be the D (6 bases). CDR3 size: 15 residues. Trimming cost V 0 bases and J 2 bases, with 12 bases left between them. Germline assignment: CDR1 SGHRS and CDR2 YFSETQ. The chain's CDR3 is CASSLGDTFTYEQYF. The CDR3 bases are TGCGCCAGCAGCTTGGGGGACACTTTTACCTACGAGCAGTACTTC.

This clonotype came up many times. V gene TRBV13 combines with J gene TRBJ2-1; 12 bases are shared with TRBD2. Germline CDR1 is PRHDT and CDR2 is FYEKMQ (reference sequence). The CDR3 runs 16 residues. V dropped 0 bases and J dropped 4; count of bases not matched to a gene: 1. The CDR3 loop reads CASSLGGLAGYNEQFF. CDR3 in DNA: TGTGCCAGCAGCTTAGGGGGACTAGCGGGTTACAATGAGCAGTTCTTC.

The chain couples TRBV12-3 or TRBV12-4 to TRBJ2-1; TRBD1 aligns across 12 bases. The CDR3 is 16 amino acids. The junction had 7 bases not matched to a gene; V was cut back by 3 bases and J by 7 bases. The CDR3 sequence: CASSLIRGQGANEQFF. CDR3 nucleotides: TGTGCCAGCAGTTTGATTAGGGGACAGGGGGCGAATGAGCAGTTCTTC.

In its sample, this clonotype was seen many times. One junction end does not reproduce the germline sequence, and a read error may be involved. This rearrangement joins TRBV20-1 to TRBJ2-1; TRBD2 aligns across 8 bases. The germline V gene has CDR1 DFQATT and CDR2 SNEGSKA (reference sequence). This CDR3 spans 17 amino acids. The CDR3 spells CSARDRSGRPSYNEQFF. CDR3 DNA sequence: TGCAGTGCCAGAGATCGGAGCGGGAGACCCTCCTACAATGAGCAGTTCTTC.

This clonotype was detected a few times. The gene calls are TRBV19 and TRBJ2-1; 10 bases match TRBD2. Per the germline V gene, CDR1 is LNHDA and CDR2 is SQIVND (reference sequence). Trimming cost V 5 bases and J 3 bases; bases outside gene matches: 22. This CDR3 comprises 21 residues. The CDR3 loop is CASSSPLGSTLAGANYNEQFF. In DNA form, the CDR3 reads TGTGCCAGTAGTTCACCCTTAGGTAGTACTCTAGCGGGGGCCAACTACAATGAGCAGTTCTTC.

This chain connects TRBV15 to TRBJ2-5, with TRBD2 matching over 7 bases. The V segment lost 3 bases and the J segment 4 bases; nucleotides outside the gene matches: 5. CDR3 length: 14 amino acids. The germline V gene has CDR1 LNHNV and CDR2 YYDKDF (reference sequence). CDR3 coding DNA: TGTGCCACCAGCAGCGGACTAGTAGCAGAGACCCAGTACTTC. This gives the protein CATSSGLVAETQYF.

The chain carries TRBV27 and TRBJ2-7; 15 bases map to TRBD2. Germline CDR1 MNHEY, CDR2 SMNVEV (reference sequence). The CDR3 has 16 residues. The V segment lost 6 bases and the J segment 7 bases; nucleotides outside the gene matches: 10. This chain's CDR3 is CASSPLGLAGGGEQYF. The CDR3 nucleotides read TGTGCCAGCAGCCCTCTGGGACTAGCGGGAGGCGGGGAGCAGTACTTC.

The rearrangement joins TRBV7-9 to TRBJ2-7; 9 bases map to TRBD2. Germline CDR1 reads SEHNR; CDR2 reads FQNEAQ (reference sequence). V shed 1 base, J shed 7 bases, and the junction held 5 bases outside the gene matches. The CDR3 is 14 residues long. CDR3 DNA: TGTGCCAGCAGCTTAGTAGCGGGAGCGGAGGAGCAGTACTTC. It specifies CASSLVAGAEEQYF.

This clonotype came up many times. The V and J genes are TRBV4-2 and TRBJ2-7; 9 nucleotides agree with TRBD1. The CDR3 is 15 residues long. Germline V CDR1 and CDR2: LGHNA, YNFKEQ. With V trimmed by 4 bases and J by 5 bases, 9 bases remained unmatched. The CDR3 sequence: CASSRPGQGAHEQYF. Written as DNA, the CDR3 is TGTGCCAGCAGCCGACCGGGACAGGGAGCCCACGAGCAGTACTTC.

Many counts were recorded for this clonotype. V gene TRBV28 combines with J gene TRBJ2-7; 8 bases match TRBD1. The length of the CDR3 is 13 residues. Germline-derived CDR1 and CDR2 are MDHEN and SYDVKM. Trimming cost V 5 bases and J 3 bases; bases outside gene matches: 3. The CDR3 nucleotides read TGTGCCAGCAGTGGAGGACAGGGCTACGAGCAGTACTTC. It is translated as CASSGGQGYEQYF.

This clonotype has a handful of counts. The chain combines TRBV2 with TRBJ2-2; D gene uncertain. Looked up from germline, CDR1 is SNHLY and CDR2 is FYNNEI. The V end lost 1 base, the J end lost 3 bases, and 9 bases lay between the germline ends. The CDR3 consists of 15 residues. CDR3 nucleotide sequence: TGTGCCAGCAGTGAAGGGGGATTCGACACCGGGGAGCTGTTTTTT. It is translated as CASSEGGFDTGELFF.

V usage is TRBV3-1 and J usage is TRBJ2-7; 10 bases match TRBD2. The V gene's germline CDR1 is LGHDT and CDR2 YNNKEL (reference sequence). The CDR3 runs 16 residues. Trimming at V came to 6 bases and at J to 0 bases, leaving 8 bases not matched to a gene. CDR3 bases: TGTGCCAGCAGTCGCGGACTAGCGGCTAACTCCTACGAGCAGTACTTC. This gives the protein CASSRGLAANSYEQYF.

CDR3 sequence: CAISHNQETQYF. CDR3 coding DNA: TGTGCCATCAGCCACAACCAAGAGACCCAGTACTTC. The J gene is TRBJ2-5, the V gene TRBV10-3; D uncertain. The V and J ends lost 6 bases and 0 bases respectively, with 5 bases between them. This CDR3 has 12 amino acids. Germline V CDR1 and CDR2: ENHRY, SYGVKD.

This rearrangement joins TRBV4-3 to TRBJ1-6; 7 bases map to TRBD1. Germline CDR1 is LGHNA and CDR2 is YSLEER. The CDR3 length is 15 residues. The J segment lost 10 bases and the V segment lost 3 bases, leaving 9 bases of the junction unmatched. The CDR3 DNA is TGCGCCAGCAGCCAGGGGGGACAGTCCTACTCACCCCTCCACTTT. Translated, it gives CASSQGGQSYSPLHF.

The chain has TRBV4-1 and TRBJ2-3; D unresolved. CDR3 size: 12 residues. V gave up 2 bases and J gave up 6 bases, with 6 bases separating them. The V gene's germline CDR1 is MGHRA and CDR2 YSYEKL. The CDR3 sequence is CASSQPLDTQYF. In DNA form, the CDR3 reads TGCGCCAGCAGCCAACCCCTGGATACGCAGTATTTT.

This clonotype occurred a few times. The chain combines TRBV7-8 with TRBJ2-2; D might be TRBD2 (7 bases). This CDR3 is built from 17 residues. Per germline, CDR1 SGHVS and CDR2 FQNEAQ. V lost 5 bases, J lost 6 bases, and 22 bases lay in between. The CDR3 region is CASSLPGTLGLAGELFF. Here the CDR3 DNA reads TGTGCCAGCAGCCTGCCCGGGACACTAGGACTAGCCGGGGAGCTGTTTTTT.

In this sample, this clonotype turned up a few times. V usage is TRBV7-2 and J usage is TRBJ2-3; D call uncertain. The germline V and J ends were trimmed by 3 bases and 0 bases, with 4 bases remaining between them. Per the germline V gene, CDR1 is SGHTA and CDR2 is FQGNSA. The CDR3 runs 13 residues. CDR3 in amino acids: CASSFISTDTQYF. Written as DNA, the CDR3 is TGTGCCAGCAGCTTTATCAGCACAGATACGCAGTATTTT.

This clonotype was counted only a few times. The V call is TRBV4-3, the J call TRBJ2-1, with 10 bases that match TRBD2. CDR1 and CDR2 from the germline V gene are LGHNA and YSLEER. Trimming took 0 bases from V and 4 from J; bases not matched to a gene: 3. The CDR3 has 16 residues. The CDR3 nucleotides are TGCGCCAGCAGCCAAGATGGGACTAGCGCGTACAATGAGCAGTTCTTC. This encodes CASSQDGTSAYNEQFF.

Concerning this clonotype: One end of the junction is discordant with germline, which a read error may explain. This chain joins TRBV20-1 and TRBJ1-4; 9 bases agree with TRBD1. The CDR3 is 13 amino acids. CDR1 and CDR2 (germline): DFQATT, SNEGSKA (reference sequence). CDR3 protein: CSASPGQGEFQGF. Here the CDR3 DNA reads TGCAGTGCCAGCCCGGGACAGGGAGAGTTTCAGGGGTTT.